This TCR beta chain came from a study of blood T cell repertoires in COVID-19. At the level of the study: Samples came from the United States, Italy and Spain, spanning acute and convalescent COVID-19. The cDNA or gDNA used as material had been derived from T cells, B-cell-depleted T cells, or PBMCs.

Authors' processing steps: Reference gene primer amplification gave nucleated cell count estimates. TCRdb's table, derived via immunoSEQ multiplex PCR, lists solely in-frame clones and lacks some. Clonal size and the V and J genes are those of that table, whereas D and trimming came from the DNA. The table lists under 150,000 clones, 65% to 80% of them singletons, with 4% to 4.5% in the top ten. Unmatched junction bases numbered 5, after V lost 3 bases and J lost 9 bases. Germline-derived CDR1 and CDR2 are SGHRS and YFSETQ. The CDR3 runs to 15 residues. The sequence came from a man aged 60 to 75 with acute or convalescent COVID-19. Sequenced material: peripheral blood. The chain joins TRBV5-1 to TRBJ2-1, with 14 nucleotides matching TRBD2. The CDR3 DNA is TGCGCCAGCAGCTCCGGACTAGCGGGAGGCGGTGAGCAGTTCTTC. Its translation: CASSSGLAGGGEQFF.